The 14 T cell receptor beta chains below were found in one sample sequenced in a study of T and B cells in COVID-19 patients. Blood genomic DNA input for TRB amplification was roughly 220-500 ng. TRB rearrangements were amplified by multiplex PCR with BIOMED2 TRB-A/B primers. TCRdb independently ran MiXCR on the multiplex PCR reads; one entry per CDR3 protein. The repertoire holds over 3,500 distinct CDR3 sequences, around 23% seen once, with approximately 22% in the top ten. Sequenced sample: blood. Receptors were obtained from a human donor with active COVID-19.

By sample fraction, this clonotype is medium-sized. CDR3 region: CASSPWTHGNYTF. CDR3 nucleotides: TGTGCCAGCAGTCCCTGGACTCATGGCAACTACACCTTC. The chain employs TRBV12-3 or TRBV12-4 and TRBJ1-2; no reliable D call. CDR3 size: 13 residues. The germline V and J ends were trimmed by 5 bases and 10 bases, with 17 bases remaining between them.

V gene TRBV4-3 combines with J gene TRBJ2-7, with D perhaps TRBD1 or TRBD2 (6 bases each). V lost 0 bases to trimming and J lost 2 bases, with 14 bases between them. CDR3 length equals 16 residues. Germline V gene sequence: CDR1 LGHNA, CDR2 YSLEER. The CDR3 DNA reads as TGCGCCAGCAGCCAAGAGGCGACTAGGGGGGCCTACGAGCAGTACTTC. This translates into CASSQEATRGAYEQYF.

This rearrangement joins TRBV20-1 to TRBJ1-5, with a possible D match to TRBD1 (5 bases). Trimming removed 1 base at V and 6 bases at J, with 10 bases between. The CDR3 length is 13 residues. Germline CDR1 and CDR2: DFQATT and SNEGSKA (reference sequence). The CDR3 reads CSARAGVGQPQHF. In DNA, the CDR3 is TGCAGTGCTAGAGCGGGGGTCGGTCAGCCCCAGCATTTT.

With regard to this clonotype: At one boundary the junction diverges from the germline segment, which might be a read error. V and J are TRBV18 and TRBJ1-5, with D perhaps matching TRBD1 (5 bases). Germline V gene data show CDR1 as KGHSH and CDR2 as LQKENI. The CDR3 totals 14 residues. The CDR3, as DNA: TGTGCCAGCTCACCCCCTTCTAGGGGTCAGCGCCAGCATTTT. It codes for CASSPPSRGQRQHF.

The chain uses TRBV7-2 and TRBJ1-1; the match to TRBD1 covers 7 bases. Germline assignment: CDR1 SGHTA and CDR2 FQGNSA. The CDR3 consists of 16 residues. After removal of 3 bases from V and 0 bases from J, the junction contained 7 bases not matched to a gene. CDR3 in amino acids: CASSFGTALMNTEAFF. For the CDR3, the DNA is TGTGCCAGCAGCTTCGGGACAGCTCTAATGAACACTGAAGCTTTCTTT.

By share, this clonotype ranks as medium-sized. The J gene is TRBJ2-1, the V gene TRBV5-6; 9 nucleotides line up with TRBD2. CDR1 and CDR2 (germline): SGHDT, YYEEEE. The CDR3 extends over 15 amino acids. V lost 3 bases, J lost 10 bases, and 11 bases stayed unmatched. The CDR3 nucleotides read TGTGCCAGCAGCTCGCTAGCGGGGACGTTTGTGGAGCAGTTCTTC. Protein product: CASSSLAGTFVEQFF.

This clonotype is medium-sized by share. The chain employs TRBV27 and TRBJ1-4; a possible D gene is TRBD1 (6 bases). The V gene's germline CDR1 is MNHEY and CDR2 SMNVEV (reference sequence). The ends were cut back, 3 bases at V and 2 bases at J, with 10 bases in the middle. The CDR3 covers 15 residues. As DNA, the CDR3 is TGTGCCAGCAGTTTCCTACAGGGTACTAATGAAAAACTGTTTTTT. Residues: CASSFLQGTNEKLFF.

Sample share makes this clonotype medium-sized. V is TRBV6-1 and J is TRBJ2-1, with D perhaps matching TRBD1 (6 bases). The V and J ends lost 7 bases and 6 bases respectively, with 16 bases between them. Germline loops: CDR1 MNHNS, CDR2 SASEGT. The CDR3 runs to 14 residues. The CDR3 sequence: CASIRGTESNEQFF. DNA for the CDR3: TGTGCCAGCATTAGGGGGACGGAGAGCAATGAGCAGTTCTTC.

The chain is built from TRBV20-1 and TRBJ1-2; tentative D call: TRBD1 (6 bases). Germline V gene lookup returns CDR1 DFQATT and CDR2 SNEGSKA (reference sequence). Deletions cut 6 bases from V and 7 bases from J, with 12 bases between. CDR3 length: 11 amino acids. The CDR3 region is CSAQGTGGYTF. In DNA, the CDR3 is TGCAGTGCACAGGGCACGGGTGGCTACACCTTC.

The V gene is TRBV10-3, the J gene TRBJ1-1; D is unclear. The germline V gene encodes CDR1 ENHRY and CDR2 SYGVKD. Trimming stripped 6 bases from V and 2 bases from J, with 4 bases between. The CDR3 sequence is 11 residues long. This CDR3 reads CAISVNTEAFF. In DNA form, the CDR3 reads TGTGCCATCAGCGTAAACACTGAAGCTTTCTTT.

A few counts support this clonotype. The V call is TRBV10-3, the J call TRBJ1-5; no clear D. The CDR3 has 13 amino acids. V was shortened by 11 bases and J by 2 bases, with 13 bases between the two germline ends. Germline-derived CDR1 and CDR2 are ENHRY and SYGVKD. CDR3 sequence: CAAASRRNQPQHF. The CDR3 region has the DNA TGTGCCGCCGCGAGTAGGCGCAATCAGCCCCAGCATTTT.

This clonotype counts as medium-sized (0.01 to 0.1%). The CDR3 here is CARIRTPNNEQFF. CDR3 nucleotides: TGTGCCAGGATCCGGACCCCTAACAATGAGCAGTTCTTC. The chain recombines TRBV6-5 with TRBJ2-1; unclear D gene. CDR3 length: 13 residues. Trimming shortened V by 9 bases and J by 5 bases, and 14 bases separated the two germline ends. Germline V gene lookup returns CDR1 MNHEY and CDR2 SVGAGI.

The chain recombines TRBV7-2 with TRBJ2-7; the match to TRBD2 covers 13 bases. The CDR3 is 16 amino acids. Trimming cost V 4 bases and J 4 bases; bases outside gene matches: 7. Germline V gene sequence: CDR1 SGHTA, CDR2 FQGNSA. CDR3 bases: TGTGCCAGCAGCTCCGGAGGACTAGCGGGAGTTTACGAGCAGTACTTC. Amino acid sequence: CASSSGGLAGVYEQYF.

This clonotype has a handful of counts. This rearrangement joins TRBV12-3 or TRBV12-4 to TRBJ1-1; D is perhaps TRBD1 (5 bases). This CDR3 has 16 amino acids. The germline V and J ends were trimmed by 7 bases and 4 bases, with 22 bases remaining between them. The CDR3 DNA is TGTGCCAGCACCACGAGGGAGCAGCGAAGGGGCACTGAAGCTTTCTTT. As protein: CASTTREQRRGTEAFF.